Each of the 13 T cell receptor beta chains below was sequenced from the same sample in a study of blood T cell repertoires in COVID-19. The assay was immunoSEQ multiplex PCR, and TCRdb's table has in-frame clones only and misses some. The sample has approximately 300,000 clones, approximately 90% seen once. The sequenced sample was peripheral blood. Source of these receptors: a man aged 40-49 years with acute or convalescent COVID-19.

The rearrangement uses TRBV3-1 (or the pseudogene TRBV3-2) and TRBJ1-3; no clear D gene. The CDR3 totals 15 residues. Trimming took off 3 bases at V and 1 base at J, with 10 bases between the two ends. Germline V CDR1 and CDR2: LGHDT, YNNKEL (reference sequence). CDR3 sequence (DNA): TGTGCCAGCAGCCACCCCGAGGGTTCTGGAAACACCATATATTTT. As protein: CASSHPEGSGNTIYF.

The gene calls are TRBV19 and TRBJ2-7; 9 nucleotides align to TRBD1. CDR1 and CDR2 (germline): LNHDA, SQIVND (reference sequence). The CDR3 has 17 amino acids. V shed 5 bases, J shed 2 bases, and the junction held 13 bases outside the gene matches. The CDR3 loop is CASSRNPTGGGPYEQYF. The CDR3 DNA reads TGTGCCAGTAGTCGGAACCCTACAGGGGGCGGCCCCTACGAGCAGTACTTC.

This chain links TRBV6-7 with TRBJ1-6; perhaps TRBD1 as D (5 bases). TRBV6-7 is sorted into the ORF group, with uncertain function. This CDR3 is built from 17 residues. V was shortened by 2 bases and J by 7 bases, with 18 bases between the two germline ends. The CDR3 DNA follows: TGTGCCAGCAGTTACACCTGGGCAGGGCGCTCGAATTCACCCCTCCACTTT. Residues: CASSYTWAGRSNSPLHF.

This chain links TRBV27 with TRBJ1-2; 9 bases agree with TRBD1. Germline V CDR1 and CDR2: MNHEY, SMNVEV (reference sequence). The CDR3 spans 16 residues. V gave up 0 bases and J gave up 4 bases; unmatched junction bases: 6. The CDR3 loop is CASSLSLGTGSYGYTF. CDR3 coding DNA: TGTGCCAGCAGTTTATCCCTCGGGACAGGGTCCTATGGCTACACCTTC.

This clone has only a few counts. The chain has TRBV4-1 and TRBJ1-5; possibly TRBD1 for D (5 bases). Germline CDR1 is MGHRA and CDR2 is YSYEKL. CDR3 length: 15 residues. Trimming took 3 bases from V and 4 from J, leaving 13 bases between them. CDR3 sequence reads: CASSQTPGRNQPQHF. CDR3 DNA: TGCGCCAGCAGCCAGACCCCAGGGAGGAATCAGCCCCAGCATTTT.

This clone was counted once. The genes are TRBV12-5 and TRBJ2-2, with D maybe TRBD2 (5 bases). Germline CDR1 is LGHNT and CDR2 is FRNRAP. V lost 7 bases, J lost 2 bases, and 8 bases lay in between. The CDR3 totals 13 residues. The CDR3 bases are TGTGCTAGTGATCCGGGAAACACCGGGGAGCTGTTTTTT. Its translation: CASDPGNTGELFF.

The chain uses TRBV10-3 and TRBJ2-1; 11 bases agree with TRBD1. CDR1 and CDR2 from the germline V gene are ENHRY and SYGVKD. The CDR3 length is 17 residues. V was pared by 0 bases and J by 7 bases, with 8 bases of the junction left unmatched. CDR3: CAISESKGTGGVNEQFF. In DNA, the CDR3 is TGTGCCATCAGTGAGTCGAAAGGGACAGGGGGTGTGAATGAGCAGTTCTTC.

This clone was recorded only once. The CDR3 loop reads CASTFHGAEAFF. As DNA, the CDR3 is TGTGCCAGCACCTTTCATGGAGCTGAAGCTTTCTTT. This rearrangement joins TRBV6-5 to TRBJ1-1, with no clear D. CDR3 length: 12 amino acids. Looked up from germline, CDR1 is MNHEY and CDR2 is SVGAGI. V was shortened by 7 bases and J by 6 bases, with 12 bases between the two germline ends.

V is TRBV28 and J is TRBJ2-1, with TRBD2 identical over 9 bases. V trimming: 6 bases; J trimming: 6 bases; junction bases outside the gene matches: 9. The V gene's germline CDR1 is MDHEN and CDR2 SYDVKM. This CDR3 comprises 15 residues. CDR3 in DNA: TGTGCCAGCAGCCTTGGCGGGGGGGCCGCCAATGAGCAGTTCTTC. Translation: CASSLGGGAANEQFF.

The rearrangement joins TRBV19 to TRBJ1-5; 7 nucleotides line up with TRBD1. The V gene's germline CDR1 is LNHDA and CDR2 SQIVND (reference sequence). Germline trimming cut 4 bases from V and 2 bases from J; bases unmatched to any gene: 2. The CDR3 sequence is 14 residues long. The CDR3 DNA reads as TGTGCCAGTAGTAGAGACAGGGGCAATCAGCCCCAGCATTTT. Translation gives CASSRDRGNQPQHF.

This clone came up once. The rearrangement uses TRBV7-9 and TRBJ2-3, with 7 bases lining up with TRBD1. CDR3 length: 13 amino acids. The V gene's germline CDR1 is SEHNR and CDR2 FQNEAQ (reference sequence). The V and J ends lost 5 bases and 8 bases, in that order; junction bases with no gene match: 7. The CDR3 coding sequence is TGTGCCAGCAGCCCTGCAGGGGGTGTTACGCAGTATTTT. Amino acids: CASSPAGGVTQYF.

This chain joins TRBV7-9 and TRBJ2-1; D perhaps matches TRBD2 (6 bases). The germline gives CDR1 SEHNR, CDR2 FQNEAQ (reference sequence). This CDR3 has 13 residues. With 4 bases removed from V and 8 bases from J, the gap between germline ends came to 12 bases. This chain's CDR3 is CASSSGPGDEQFF. The DNA for the CDR3 is TGTGCCAGCAGCTCCGGCCCGGGGGATGAGCAGTTCTTC.

DNA for the CDR3: TGTGCCAGCAGTTCGACCGGGACAGGGCTTAACGAGCAGTTCTTC. Translated, it gives CASSSTGTGLNEQFF. The rearrangement links TRBV6-6 to TRBJ2-1; 9 nucleotides align to TRBD1. Trimming cost V 4 bases and J 10 bases; bases outside gene matches: 11. The CDR3 has 15 residues. Germline-derived CDR1 and CDR2 are MNHNY and SVGAGI (reference sequence).